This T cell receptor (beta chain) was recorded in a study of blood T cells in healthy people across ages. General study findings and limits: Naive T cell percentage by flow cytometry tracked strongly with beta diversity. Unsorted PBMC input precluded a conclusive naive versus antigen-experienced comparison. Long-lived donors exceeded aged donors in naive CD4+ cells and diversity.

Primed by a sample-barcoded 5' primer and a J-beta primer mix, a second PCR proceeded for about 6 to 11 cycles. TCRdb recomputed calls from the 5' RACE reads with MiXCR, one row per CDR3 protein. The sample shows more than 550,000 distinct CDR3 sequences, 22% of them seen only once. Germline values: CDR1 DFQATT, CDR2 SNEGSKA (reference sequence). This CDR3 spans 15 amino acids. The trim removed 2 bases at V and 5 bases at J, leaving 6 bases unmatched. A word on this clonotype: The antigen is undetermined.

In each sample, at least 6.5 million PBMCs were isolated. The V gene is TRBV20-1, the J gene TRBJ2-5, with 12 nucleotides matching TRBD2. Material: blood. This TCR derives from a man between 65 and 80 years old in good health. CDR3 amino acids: CSARRTSGIGETQYF. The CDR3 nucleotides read TGCAGTGCTAGAAGGACTAGCGGGATCGGTGAGACCCAGTACTTC.